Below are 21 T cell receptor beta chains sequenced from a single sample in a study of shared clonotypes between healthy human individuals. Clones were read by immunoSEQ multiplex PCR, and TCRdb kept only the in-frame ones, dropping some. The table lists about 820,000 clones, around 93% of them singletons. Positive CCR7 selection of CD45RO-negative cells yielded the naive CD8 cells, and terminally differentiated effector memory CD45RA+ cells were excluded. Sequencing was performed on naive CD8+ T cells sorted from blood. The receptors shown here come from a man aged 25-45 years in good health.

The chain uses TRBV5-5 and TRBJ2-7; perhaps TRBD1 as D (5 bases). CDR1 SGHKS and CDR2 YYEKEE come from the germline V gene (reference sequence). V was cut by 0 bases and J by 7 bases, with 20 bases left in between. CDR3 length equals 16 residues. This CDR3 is CASSLEPDIRVWEQYF. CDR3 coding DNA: TGTGCCAGCAGCTTGGAACCGGACATACGTGTGTGGGAGCAGTACTTC.

The CDR3 DNA sequence: TGTGCCAGCAGTCAGGTTGTAGGGGAGCAGTTCTTC. It specifies CASSQVVGEQFF. The rearrangement links TRBV6-5 to TRBJ2-1; D unclear. V was pared by 5 bases and J by 10 bases, with 12 bases between. Germline CDR1 is MNHEY and CDR2 is SVGAGI. The CDR3 is 12 amino acids.

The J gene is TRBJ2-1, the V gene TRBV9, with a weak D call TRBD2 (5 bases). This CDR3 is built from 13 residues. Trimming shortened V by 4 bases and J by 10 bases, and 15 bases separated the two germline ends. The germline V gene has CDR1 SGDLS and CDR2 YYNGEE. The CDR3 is CASSHPPSPEQFF. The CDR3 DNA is TGTGCCAGCAGCCATCCCCCTAGCCCCGAGCAGTTCTTC.

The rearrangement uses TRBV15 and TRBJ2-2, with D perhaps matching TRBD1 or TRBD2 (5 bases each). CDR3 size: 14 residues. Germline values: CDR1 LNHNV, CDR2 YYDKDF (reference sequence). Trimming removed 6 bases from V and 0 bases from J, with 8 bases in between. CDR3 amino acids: CATREGPNTGELFF. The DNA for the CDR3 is TGTGCCACCAGAGAGGGACCGAACACCGGGGAGCTGTTTTTT.

This CDR3 is CASSLRSGREAFF. The CDR3 DNA follows: TGCGCCAGCAGCCTGAGGTCAGGACGAGAAGCTTTCTTT. The chain carries TRBV4-1 and TRBJ1-1, with no clear D. Germline lookup yields CDR1 MGHRA and CDR2 YSYEKL. This CDR3 is built from 13 residues. With 4 bases removed from V and 8 bases from J, the gap between germline ends came to 14 bases.

The CDR3 sequence: CASSLATGSYEQYF. Written as DNA, the CDR3 is TGTGCCAGCAGTTTGGCGACAGGATCCTACGAGCAGTACTTC. This chain uses TRBV27 with TRBJ2-7, with D tentatively TRBD1 (6 bases). Germline V gene data show CDR1 as MNHEY and CDR2 as SMNVEV (reference sequence). Between the trimmed V and J ends, which lost 3 bases and 1 base, there was a span of 10 bases. CDR3 size: 14 residues.

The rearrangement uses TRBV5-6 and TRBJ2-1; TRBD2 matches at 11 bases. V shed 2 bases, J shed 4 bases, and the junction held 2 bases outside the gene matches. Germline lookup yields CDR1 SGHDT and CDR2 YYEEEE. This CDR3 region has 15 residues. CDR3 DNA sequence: TGTGCCAGCAGCTTACTAGCGGGAGTTTACAATGAGCAGTTCTTC. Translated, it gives CASSLLAGVYNEQFF.

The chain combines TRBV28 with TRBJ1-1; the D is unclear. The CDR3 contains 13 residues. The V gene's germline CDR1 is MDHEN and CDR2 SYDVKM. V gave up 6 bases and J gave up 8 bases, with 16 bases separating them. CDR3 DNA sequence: TGTGCCAGCAGCCTAACATACCTACAAGAAGCTTTCTTT. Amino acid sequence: CASSLTYLQEAFF.

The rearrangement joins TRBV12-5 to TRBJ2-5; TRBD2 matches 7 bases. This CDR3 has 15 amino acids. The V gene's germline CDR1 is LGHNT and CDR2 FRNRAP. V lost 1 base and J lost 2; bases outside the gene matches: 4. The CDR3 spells CASGLELGGQETQYF. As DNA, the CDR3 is TGTGCTAGTGGTTTGGAGCTCGGGGGGCAAGAGACCCAGTACTTC. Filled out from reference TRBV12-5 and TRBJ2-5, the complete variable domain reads DARVTQTPRHKVTEMGQEVTMRCQPILGHNTVFWYRQTMMQGLELLAYFRNRAPLDDSGMPKDRFSAEMPDATLATLKIQPSEPRDSAVYFCASGLELGGQETQYFGPGTRLLVL.

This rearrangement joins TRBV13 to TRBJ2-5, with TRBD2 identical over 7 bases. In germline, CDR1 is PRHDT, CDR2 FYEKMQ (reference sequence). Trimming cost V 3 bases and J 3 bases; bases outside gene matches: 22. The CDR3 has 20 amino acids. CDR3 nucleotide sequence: TGTGCCAGCAGCTTGTATCTTTTCGCGGGAGTCGAATTTGGAGAAGAGACCCAGTACTTC. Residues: CASSLYLFAGVEFGEETQYF.

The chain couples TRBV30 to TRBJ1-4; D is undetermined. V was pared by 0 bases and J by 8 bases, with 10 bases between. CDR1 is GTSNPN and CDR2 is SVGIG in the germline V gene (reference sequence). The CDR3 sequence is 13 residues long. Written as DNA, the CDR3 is TGTGCCTGGAGTGTCGGGCTAACGGAAAAACTGTTTTTT. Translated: CAWSVGLTEKLFF. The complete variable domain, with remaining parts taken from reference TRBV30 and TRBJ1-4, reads SQTIHQWPATLVQPVGSPLSLECTVEGTSNPNLYWYRQAAGRGLQLLFYSVGIGQISSEVPQNLSASRPQDRQFILSSKKLLLSDSGFYLCAWSVGLTEKLFFGSGTQLSVL.

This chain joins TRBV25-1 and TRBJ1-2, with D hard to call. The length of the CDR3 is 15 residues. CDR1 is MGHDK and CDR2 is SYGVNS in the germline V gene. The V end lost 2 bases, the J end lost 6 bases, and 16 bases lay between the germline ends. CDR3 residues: CASSENVGSGDGYTF. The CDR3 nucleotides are TGTGCCAGCAGTGAAAATGTGGGGAGTGGGGATGGCTACACCTTC.

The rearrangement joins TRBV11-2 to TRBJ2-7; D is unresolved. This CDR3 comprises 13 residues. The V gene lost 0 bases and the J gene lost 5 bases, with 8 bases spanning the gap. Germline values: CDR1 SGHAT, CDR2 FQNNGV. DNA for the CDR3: TGTGCCAGCAGCTTAGAGGTTATCCACGAGCAGTACTTC. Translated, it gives CASSLEVIHEQYF.

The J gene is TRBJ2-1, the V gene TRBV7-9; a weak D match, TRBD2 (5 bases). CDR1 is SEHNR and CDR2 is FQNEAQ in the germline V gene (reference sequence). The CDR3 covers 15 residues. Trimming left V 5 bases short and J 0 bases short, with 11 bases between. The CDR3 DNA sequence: TGTGCCAGCAGCCCAAGCGGACCCTCCTACAATGAGCAGTTCTTC. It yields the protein CASSPSGPSYNEQFF. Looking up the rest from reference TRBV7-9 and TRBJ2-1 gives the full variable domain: DTGVSQNPRHKITKRGQNVTFRCDPISEHNRLYWYRQTLGQGPEFLTYFQNEAQLEKSRLLSDRFSAERPKGSFSTLEIQRTEQGDSAMYLCASSPSGPSYNEQFFGPGTRLTVL.

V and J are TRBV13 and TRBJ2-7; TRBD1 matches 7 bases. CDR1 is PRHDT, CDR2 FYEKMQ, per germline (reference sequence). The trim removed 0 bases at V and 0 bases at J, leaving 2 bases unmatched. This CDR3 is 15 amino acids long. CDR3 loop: CASSLGDRSSYEQYF. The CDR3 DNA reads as TGTGCCAGCAGCTTAGGGGACAGGAGCTCCTACGAGCAGTACTTC. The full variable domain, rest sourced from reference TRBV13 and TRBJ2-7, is AAGVIQSPRHLIKEKRETATLKCYPIPRHDTVYWYQQGPGQDPQFLISFYEKMQSDKGSIPDRFSAQQFSDYHSELNMSSLELGDSALYFCASSLGDRSSYEQYFGPGTRLTVT.

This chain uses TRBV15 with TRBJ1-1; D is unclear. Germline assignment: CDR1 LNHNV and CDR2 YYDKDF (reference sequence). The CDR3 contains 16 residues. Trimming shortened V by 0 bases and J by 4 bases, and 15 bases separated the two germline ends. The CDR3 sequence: CATSRDPPKLGTEAFF. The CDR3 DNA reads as TGTGCCACCAGCAGAGATCCGCCTAAGTTGGGCACTGAAGCTTTCTTT. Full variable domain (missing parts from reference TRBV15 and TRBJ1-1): DAMVIQNPRYQVTQFGKPVTLSCSQTLNHNVMYWYQQKSSQAPKLLFHYYDKDFNNEADTPDNFQSRRPNTSFCFLDIRSPGLGDTAMYLCATSRDPPKLGTEAFFGQGTRLTVV.

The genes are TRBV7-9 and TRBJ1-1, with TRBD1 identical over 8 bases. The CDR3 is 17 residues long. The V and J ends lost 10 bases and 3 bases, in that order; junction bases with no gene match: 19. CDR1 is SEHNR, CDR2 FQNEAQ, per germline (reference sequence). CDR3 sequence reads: CATTGGQESIWYTEAFF. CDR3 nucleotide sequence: TGTGCCACCACGGGGGGACAGGAGTCGATCTGGTACACTGAAGCTTTCTTT.

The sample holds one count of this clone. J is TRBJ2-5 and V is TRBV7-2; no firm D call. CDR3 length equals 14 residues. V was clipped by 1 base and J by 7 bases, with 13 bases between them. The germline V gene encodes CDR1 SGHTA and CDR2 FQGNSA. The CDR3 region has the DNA TGTGCCAGCAGCTTAGACACGAGTTTGGGGACCCAGTACTTC. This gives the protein CASSLDTSLGTQYF. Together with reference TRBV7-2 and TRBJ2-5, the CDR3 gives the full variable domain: GAGVSQSPSNKVTEKGKDVELRCDPISGHTALYWYRQSLGQGLEFLIYFQGNSAPDKSGLPSDRFSAERTGGSVSTLTIQRTQQEDSAVYLCASSLDTSLGTQYFGPGTRLLVL.

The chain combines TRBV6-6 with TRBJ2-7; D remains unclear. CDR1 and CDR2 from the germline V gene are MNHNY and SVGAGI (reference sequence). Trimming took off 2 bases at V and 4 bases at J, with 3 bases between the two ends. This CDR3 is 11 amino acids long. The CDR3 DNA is TGTGCCAGCAGTTACCGGTACGAGCAGTACTTC. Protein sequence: CASSYRYEQYF.

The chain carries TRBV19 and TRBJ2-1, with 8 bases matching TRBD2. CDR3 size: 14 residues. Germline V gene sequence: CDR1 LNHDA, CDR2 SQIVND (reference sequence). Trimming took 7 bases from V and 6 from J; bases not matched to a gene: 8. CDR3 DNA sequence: TGTGCCAGTAATAGCGGGACTAGTACCAATGAGCAGTTCTTC. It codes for CASNSGTSTNEQFF.

The CDR3 nucleotides read TGTGCCAGCAGCGTAGAAAGGGGCGTTTTTACAGATACGCAGTATTTT. Residues: CASSVERGVFTDTQYF. This chain connects TRBV9 to TRBJ2-3, with D tentatively TRBD1 (5 bases). This CDR3 contains 16 residues. CDR1 and CDR2 from the germline V gene are SGDLS and YYNGEE. V gave up 0 bases and J gave up 3 bases, with 14 bases separating them.